This T cell receptor (beta chain) was captured in a study of cytomegalovirus exposure and HLA in healthy donors. It was with 60 Vbeta and 13 Jbeta primers that the PCR ran. Profiled with immunoSEQ multiplex PCR; TCRdb holds only in-frame clones, not every one. This sample has around 130,000 clones, with over 75% found just once. Looked up from germline, CDR1 is MNHNS and CDR2 is SASEGT. The CDR3 sequence is 11 residues long. The V gene lost 8 bases and the J gene lost 2 bases, with 7 bases spanning the gap. The TCR originated in a boy younger than 18 in good health and CMV-seronegative. Sequenced material: PBMCs. V usage is TRBV6-1 and J usage is TRBJ2-7; D call uncertain. CDR3 in amino acids: CASLVTYEQYF. CDR3 sequence (DNA): TGTGCCAGCCTAGTGACCTACGAGCAGTACTTC.